This is a list of T cell receptor beta chains from one sample in a study of patients and donors after allogeneic stem cell transplantation. Using its own MiXCR run on the RT-PCR reads, TCRdb lists one record per CDR3 protein. The table includes 150,000 to 250,000 distinct CDR3 sequences, about 40% detected once. The sample comprised blood, either unsorted or a sorted T cell fraction (not recorded which). These receptors were obtained from a human donor who was either an allogeneic HSCT recipient or a stem cell or donor lymphocyte infusion donor (not recorded which). It is not recorded whose cells these are; they may come from a transplant donor. CDR3s include the opening cysteine and the closing phenylalanine or tryptophan. The D gene is left open where the match is weak. Clone size appears in some rows only: once, few, many, or a class for an expanded clone.

D gene | J gene | V gene | clone size | CDR3 DNA | CDR3 protein
TRBD1 | TRBJ1-2 | TRBV6-5 | few | TGTGCCAGCAGTCTCGACAGGGCTAGCAATGGCTACACCTTC | CASSLDRASNGYTF
TRBD1 | TRBJ1-5 | TRBV7-2 | . | TGTGCCAGCAGCTTAGCACACAGGGGGCAACAGCCCCAGCATTTT | CASSLAHRGQQPQHF
TRBD1 | TRBJ1-3 | TRBV30 | . | TGTGCCTGGAGTGACGTGACAGGGAGAAACACCATATATTTT | CAWSDVTGRNTIYF
. | TRBJ2-1 | TRBV7-2 | . | TGTGCCAGCAGCCTAGGGTCGGACAGACCTAATGAGCAGTTCTTC | CASSLGSDRPNEQFF
. | TRBJ2-5 | TRBV7-8 | . | TGTGCCAGCAGCTTAGAAGGGATTAGGGAGACCCAGTACTTC | CASSLEGIRETQYF
. | TRBJ1-1 | TRBV4-2 | . | TGTGCCAGCAGCCAAGATATGGCCGCTGAAGCTTTCTTT | CASSQDMAAEAFF
. | TRBJ1-6 | TRBV6-1 | once | TGTGCCAGCAGTGAACGTGGTCTGAGTAATTCACCCCTCCACTTT | CASSERGLSNSPLHF
. | TRBJ2-2 | TRBV12-3/TRBV12-4 | . | TGTGCCAGCAGTTTGTCGGCCGCACCAGGGGCGGCGAACACCGGGGAGCTGTTTTTT | CASSLSAAPGAANTGELFF
. | TRBJ1-2 | TRBV10-3 | . | TGTGCCATCAGTGAAACTGGGGGCAGCCTCTATGGCTACACCTTC | CAISETGGSLYGYTF
TRBD2 | TRBJ2-1 | TRBV6-5 | . | TGTGCCAGCAACCCGGGACTAGCGGGCCCATTGGATGAGCAGTTCTTC | CASNPGLAGPLDEQFF
TRBD2 | TRBJ2-1 | TRBV6-2/TRBV6-3 | few | TGTGCCAGCAGATCACTAGCGGGGTTATACAATGAGCAGTTCTTC | CASRSLAGLYNEQFF
. | TRBJ1-2 | TRBV29-1 | . | TGCAGCGTTGAGAGGGGGGTCCCCCCTCTTAACTATGGCTACACCTTC | CSVERGVPPLNYGYTF
. | TRBJ2-7 | TRBV28 | . | TGTGCCAGCAGTCGTCTTTCCAGTACCTACGAGCAGTACTTC | CASSRLSSTYEQYF
. | TRBJ2-1 | TRBV12-3/TRBV12-4 | . | TGTGCCAGCAGTCATCTCCCCTATGAGCAGTTCTTC | CASSHLPYEQFF
. | TRBJ2-7 | TRBV3-1 | . | TGTGCCAGCAGCCAAAGCCTGAGGGGCGAGCAGTACTTC | CASSQSLRGEQYF
. | TRBJ1-2 | TRBV27 | few | TGTGCCAGCAGTTTATCGTTCCTCTATGGCTACACCTTC | CASSLSFLYGYTF
. | TRBJ2-7 | TRBV12-5 | . | TGTGCTAGTGGTCGTCCCCTAGAGCAGTACTTC | CASGRPLEQYF
. | TRBJ2-5 | TRBV12-3/TRBV12-4 | . | TGTGCCAGCAGTTTAAAGGGTCCCAAAGGAGAGACCCAGTACTTC | CASSLKGPKGETQYF
TRBD1 | TRBJ1-2 | TRBV4-2 | . | TGTGCCAGCAGCCAAGACCTACAAGGGGGCGGGACAGTTAACTATGGCTACACCTTC | CASSQDLQGGGTVNYGYTF
. | TRBJ1-1 | TRBV29-1 | . | TGCAGCGTTGTCGACAGTTTGAACACTGAAGCTTTCTTT | CSVVDSLNTEAFF
TRBD2 | TRBJ2-3 | TRBV7-2 | . | TGTGCCAGCGGAGCGGGAGTTGGAGCAGATACGCAGTATTTT | CASGAGVGADTQYF
. | TRBJ1-1 | TRBV7-3 | . | TGTGCCAGCAGCCCTGGTTGGGGTGCCAGTGCCCGAAACACTGAAGCTTTCTTT | CASSPGWGASARNTEAFF
. | TRBJ2-7 | TRBV29-1 | . | TGCAGCGTTGTGTTTTCAGGGAGCTACGAGCAGTACTTC | CSVVFSGSYEQYF
TRBD1 | TRBJ2-7 | TRBV20-1 | few | TGCAGTGCGGGGACAGTTTCCTACGAGCAGTACTTC | CSAGTVSYEQYF
. | TRBJ1-2 | TRBV27 | few | TGTGCCAGCAAAAAGTCAGGGGACCCTTTTTACGGTGGCTACACCTTC | CASKKSGDPFYGGYTF
. | TRBJ1-2 | TRBV27 | . | TGTGCCAGCAGTTTATATGGGTTGGATGGCTACACCTTC | CASSLYGLDGYTF
. | TRBJ1-5 | TRBV6-2/TRBV6-3 | . | TGTGCCAGCAGTTCCGAACAGGGAAGCAATCAGCCCCAGCATTTT | CASSSEQGSNQPQHF
. | TRBJ2-1 | TRBV5-6 | few | TGTGCCAGCAGCCGGCCCGGGGTCTTTTCTGACGAGCAGTTCTTC | CASSRPGVFSDEQFF
TRBD2 | TRBJ2-1 | TRBV5-6 | few | TGTGCCAGCAGCCGGACTAGCGGGCCGAGCTCCTACAATGAGCAGTTCTTC | CASSRTSGPSSYNEQFF
. | TRBJ2-3 | TRBV6-6 | . | TGTGCCAGCAGTACCCCTAGTACCAACACAGATACGCAGTATTTT | CASSTPSTNTDTQYF
TRBD2 | TRBJ2-5 | TRBV7-8 | . | TGTGCCAGCTCCCAGCGGGAGCTAGAGACCCAGTACTTC | CASSQRELETQYF
. | TRBJ2-6 | TRBV29-1 | . | TGCAGCGTGCTTGAAGGGAGTGGGGCCAACGTCCTGACTTTC | CSVLEGSGANVLTF
. | TRBJ1-5 | TRBV27 | . | TGTGCCAGCAGGATAGGGGTGGGCAATCAGCCCCAGCATTTT | CASRIGVGNQPQHF
. | TRBJ1-2 | TRBV12-3/TRBV12-4 | few | TGTGCCAGCACCTTAGGGTTCCACAGCGATGGCTACACCTTC | CASTLGFHSDGYTF
. | TRBJ1-1 | TRBV14 | few | TGTGCCAGCAAACCCCTCGGGGAGGGGAACACTGAAGCTTTCTTT | CASKPLGEGNTEAFF
TRBD2 | TRBJ2-1 | TRBV12-3/TRBV12-4 | few | TGTGCCAGTTTAACTAGCGGGGGGTTCAATGAGCAGTTCTTC | CASLTSGGFNEQFF
. | TRBJ1-1 | TRBV12-3/TRBV12-4 | many | TGTGCCAGCACCAGGAACACTGAAGCTTTCTTT | CASTRNTEAFF